This T cell receptor beta chain was obtained from a study of T cell responses to AZD1222 COVID-19 vaccine. With respect to this clone: The antigen is unknown.

There are 14 residues in the CDR3. Per the germline V gene, CDR1 is LNHDA and CDR2 is SQIVND (reference sequence). Trimming removed 3 bases at V and 2 bases at J, with 11 bases between. Some clones are missing from TCRdb's copy, which holds only in-frame ones; the method was immunoSEQ multiplex PCR. This sample has roughly 97,000 clones, with roughly 90% found just once. Study outcomes and limitations: Only 5 to 7 individuals given AZD1222 were seropositive at baseline. After two AZD1222 doses, spike-specific TCR breadth and depth rose versus day 0. Without day 14 samples, only post-peak T cell repertoires were studied. Among vaccine-associated CD4 TCRs, coverage spanned spike, with dominance at 160-218 and 743-854.

The receptor was isolated from an adult in good health. Here the sequenced sample was peripheral blood, taken on day 0 of AZD1222 vaccination. The chain carries TRBV19 and TRBJ2-7, with D perhaps matching TRBD2 (6 bases). In DNA form, the CDR3 reads TGTGCCAGTAGTATCTCCGGGACTCCCTACGAGCAGTACTTC. It specifies CASSISGTPYEQYF.